This record looks at one T cell receptor beta chain sequence and its context. Its antigen remains unidentified. This sample is part of a study of CD4 T cells in relation to SARS-CoV-2 and coronaviruses. CD4+ T cells from unexposed donors were obtained before the COVID-19 pandemic (2011-2018). CD4+ T cells were isolated from the cells after about 11 days of culture. Testing used SARS-CoV-2 S/N and four cold-coronavirus spikes on unexposed-donor CD4+ T cells, cells permitting. Germline loops: CDR1 MGHRA, CDR2 YSYEKL. V was clipped by 1 base and J by 2 bases, with 12 bases between them. The CDR3 consists of 16 residues. Produced via immunoSEQ multiplex PCR; TCRdb's table is partial and in-frame only. The data hold 25,000 to 30,000 clones, with about 79% observed a single time.

Sample: CD4+ T cells from PBMCs, cultured in vitro. This TCR was sampled from a human donor in good health. This rearrangement joins TRBV4-1 to TRBJ2-1; D unclear. Written as DNA, the CDR3 is TGCGCCAGCAGCCAAGGTAATGGGTTCCCCTACAATGAGCAGTTCTTC. Residues: CASSQGNGFPYNEQFF.